Listed below are T cell receptor beta chains from one sample, sequenced in a study of T cell changes during pregnancy in multiple sclerosis. Libraries were prepared by immunoSEQ multiplex PCR; TCRdb keeps only in-frame clonotypes and omits some of them. Among some 100,000 clones, about 94% were seen once, and the ten largest hold over 0.8%. The sample consisted of peripheral blood, taken before pregnancy. The receptors derive from a female donor with multiple sclerosis, enrolled in a pregnancy study. The CDR3 runs from the conserved cysteine through the conserved F or W. A D gene is named only where the DNA matches it firmly.

TRBV4-1	TRBJ2-1	NA	CASSHEQGRLAYNEQFF
TRBV5-1	TRBJ1-1	TRBD1	CASKGTVNTEAFF
TRBV4-2	TRBJ2-2	TRBD1	CASSQGHGTGALNTGELFF
TRBV27	TRBJ2-2	NA	CASRSGLSNTGELFF
TRBV9	TRBJ1-3	TRBD1	CASKDRGDNTIYF
TRBV28	TRBJ2-1	NA	CASSSQTQHYNEQFF
TRBV5-4	TRBJ2-3	TRBD2	CASSLGLSGRATDTQYF
TRBV30	TRBJ2-2	NA	CAWSRQDTGELFF
TRBV27	TRBJ2-2	NA	CASSFLMGYSSGELFF
TRBV28	TRBJ1-1	NA	CASSLAGPDTEAFF
TRBV5-4	TRBJ2-7	TRBD1	CASSLVVTGVDEQYF
TRBV5-1	TRBJ2-1	TRBD2	CASSSLPPAGLSSSYNEQFF
TRBV28	TRBJ2-7	TRBD1	CASNAGRGHHEQYF
TRBV11-2	TRBJ2-3	TRBD2	CASSFRLAGGADTQYF
TRBV14	TRBJ2-7	TRBD1	CASSPWDSVYEQYF
TRBV7-9	TRBJ2-2	TRBD1	CASSSRTGVTGELFF
TRBV5-4	TRBJ2-2	NA	CASNHGGPNTGELFF
TRBV27	TRBJ2-7	TRBD2	CASSLAGTSGYEQYF
TRBV19	TRBJ2-7	TRBD2	CASSHSGLAYEQYF
TRBV6-6	TRBJ1-2	TRBD1	CASSYSGQGAFGYTF
TRBV5-5	TRBJ1-5	TRBD1	CASSPGGSNQPQHF
TRBV11-2	TRBJ2-7	NA	CASSLASYEQYF
TRBV27	TRBJ2-7	NA	CASNPEGGSYEQYF
TRBV5-1	TRBJ1-2	NA	CASSLGTNYGYTF
TRBV7-7	TRBJ2-1	TRBD2	CASSLARDYHNEQFF
TRBV9	TRBJ1-2	NA	CASSVPGSYGYTF
TRBV7-9	TRBJ1-1	NA	CASSRDPGGEAFF
TRBV2	TRBJ1-3	NA	CASSLLGALSGNTIYF
TRBV7-9	TRBJ1-2	TRBD1	CASIPGKDRGGSYGYTF
TRBV7-9	TRBJ1-3	TRBD1	CASSGWGQTNGNTIYF
TRBV30	TRBJ1-2	NA	CAVGGGLVGYTF
TRBV30	TRBJ2-5	NA	CAWSVSGGKTQYF
TRBV28	TRBJ1-1	NA	CASSFTGTLYNEAFF
TRBV5-1	TRBJ2-1	TRBD2	CASSHGGLAGYNEQFF
TRBV7-9	TRBJ1-2	NA	CASSPNLYGYTF
TRBV6-5	TRBJ1-1	NA	CASSSRVNTEAFF
TRBV7-2	TRBJ2-5	NA	CASSLGHKETQYF
TRBV19	TRBJ2-1	NA	CASSIINSYNEQFF
TRBV11-2	TRBJ2-5	TRBD2	CASSLTTSGMQETQYF
TRBV6-1	TRBJ2-3	TRBD2	CASSVGTTITDTQYF
TRBV19	TRBJ2-1	TRBD2	CASSIDSGMRYNEQFF
TRBV4-1	TRBJ1-2	TRBD1	CASSQQDREYYGYTF
TRBV27	TRBJ2-7	NA	CASSPPWGDEQYF
TRBV7-2	TRBJ2-1	TRBD2	CASSLGPKRGRVVVNEQFF
TRBV7-2	TRBJ2-4	NA	CASSLAVTAAKNIQYF
TRBV27	TRBJ2-7	NA	CASSSGQLVHEQYF
TRBV9	TRBJ1-3	NA	CASRRGSGNTIYF
TRBV7-8	TRBJ2-3	TRBD2	CASSSPSGRADTQYF
TRBV5-1	TRBJ2-3	TRBD2	CASSLGTSGQTDTQYF
TRBV29-1	TRBJ1-2	NA	CSAGGQDGYTF
TRBV19	TRBJ1-1	NA	CASSFSPDTEAFF
TRBV11-2	TRBJ2-1	TRBD2	CASSLYGRAGEQFF
TRBV5-1	TRBJ2-1	NA	CASSFTGEQFF
TRBV7-2	TRBJ2-1	NA	CASSLRPRLNSYNEQFF
TRBV2	TRBJ2-7	TRBD1	CASRNRGYPYEQYF
TRBV4-3	TRBJ1-2	TRBD1	CASSQDRGNYGYTF
TRBV7-9	TRBJ2-5	TRBD2	CASSSGSGRLETQYF
TRBV27	TRBJ2-5	TRBD2	CASGLAGGRETQYF
TRBV7-9	TRBJ1-1	NA	CASSAQRGEAFF
TRBV27	TRBJ2-7	NA	CASSSGLQYHEQYF